This T cell receptor beta chain was found in a study of blood T cell repertoires in COVID-19. Study background: The origin of the acute and convalescent COVID-19 samples was the United States, Italy and Spain. PBMCs, B-cell-depleted T cells, or T cells provided the cDNA or gDNA that made up the material.

In the original analysis: For nucleated cells, counts were estimated from reference gene primer amplification. Some clones are missing from TCRdb's copy, which holds only in-frame ones; the method was immunoSEQ multiplex PCR. The DNA gave D and trimming, while V, J and clone size come from that table. Here the sample spans about 12,000 clones, 60% to 75% being singletons. A Seattle source enrolled patients during active infection and followed them longitudinally. The V and J ends lost 3 bases and 5 bases, in that order; junction bases with no gene match: 6. This CDR3 contains 15 residues. The germline V gene has CDR1 SGHRS and CDR2 YFSETQ.

Sequencing was performed on peripheral blood. The receptor's source is a man aged 55 to 69 with COVID-19, enrolled during active disease. This chain links TRBV5-1 with TRBJ2-5, with 11 bases that match TRBD1. The CDR3 loop is CASSSRDRGLETQYF. The CDR3, as DNA: TGCGCCAGCAGCTCCCGGGACAGGGGGTTGGAGACCCAGTACTTC.